These T cell receptor beta chains were read from a single sample in a study of cytomegalovirus exposure and HLA in healthy donors. Assay: immunoSEQ multiplex PCR; the TCRdb copy retains only in-frame clones and omits some. The table records some 110,000 clones, around 85% of them present only once. Sequencing was done on a sample of PBMCs. These receptor sequences come from a man in his fifties or sixties in good health and CMV-seronegative. Both conserved end residues are part of each CDR3. The D gene is left open where the match is weak. Clone size is not always given. Where it is, it says once, few, many or a class for expanded clones.

j_gene: TRBJ1-1
abundance: -
d_gene: -
v_gene: TRBV28
CDR3aa: CASNLNTEAFF
CDR3nt: TGTGCCAGCAACTTAAACACTGAAGCTTTCTTT

j_gene: TRBJ2-7
abundance: -
d_gene: -
v_gene: TRBV19
CDR3aa: CASSTQGGGRYEQYF
CDR3nt: TGTGCCAGTAGTACCCAGGGAGGGGGACGCTACGAGCAGTACTTC

j_gene: TRBJ1-2
abundance: few
d_gene: -
v_gene: TRBV2
CDR3aa: CASSELSGAYGYTF
CDR3nt: TGTGCCAGCAGTGAATTGTCAGGGGCCTATGGCTACACCTTC

j_gene: TRBJ2-7
abundance: -
d_gene: TRBD1
v_gene: TRBV30
CDR3aa: CAWTGTGSKEQYF
CDR3nt: TGTGCCTGGACTGGGACAGGGAGTAAGGAGCAGTACTTC

j_gene: TRBJ1-5
abundance: -
d_gene: TRBD1
v_gene: TRBV6-1
CDR3aa: CASSDRGWDQPQHF
CDR3nt: TGTGCCAGCAGCGACAGGGGGTGGGATCAGCCCCAGCATTTT

j_gene: TRBJ1-6
abundance: -
d_gene: -
v_gene: TRBV7-2
CDR3aa: CASSSLRDSPLHF
CDR3nt: TGTGCCAGCAGCTCTCTGCGGGATTCACCCCTCCACTTT

j_gene: TRBJ1-1
abundance: -
d_gene: TRBD1
v_gene: TRBV7-9
CDR3aa: CASSLGGQGVKAFF
CDR3nt: TGTGCCAGCAGCTTAGGGGGACAGGGGGTCAAAGCTTTCTTT

j_gene: TRBJ2-1
abundance: -
d_gene: TRBD1
v_gene: TRBV2
CDR3aa: CASRGQGLSEQFF
CDR3nt: TGTGCCAGCAGGGGACAGGGTCTATCCGAGCAGTTCTTC

j_gene: TRBJ1-6
abundance: -
d_gene: TRBD1
v_gene: TRBV5-1
CDR3aa: CASSLDGQGQGSPLHF
CDR3nt: TGCGCCAGCAGCTTGGACGGACAGGGCCAGGGTTCACCCCTCCACTTT

j_gene: TRBJ1-1
abundance: -
d_gene: -
v_gene: TRBV2
CDR3aa: CASSPSGKGTEAFF
CDR3nt: TGTGCCAGCTCCCCCTCGGGGAAGGGCACTGAAGCTTTCTTT

j_gene: TRBJ1-2
abundance: -
d_gene: -
v_gene: TRBV5-1
CDR3aa: CASSLQTGIEVGGYTF
CDR3nt: TGCGCCAGCAGCTTGCAAACAGGGATCGAAGTCGGTGGCTACACCTTC

j_gene: TRBJ1-1
abundance: -
d_gene: -
v_gene: TRBV28
CDR3aa: CASSSPPRGTEAFF
CDR3nt: TGTGCCAGCAGTTCCCCCCCCAGGGGCACTGAAGCTTTCTTT

j_gene: TRBJ2-1
abundance: -
d_gene: TRBD1
v_gene: TRBV7-2
CDR3aa: CASSFQGASYNEQFF
CDR3nt: TGTGCCAGCAGCTTTCAGGGGGCCTCATACAATGAGCAGTTCTTC

j_gene: TRBJ1-3
abundance: -
d_gene: TRBD1
v_gene: TRBV7-2
CDR3aa: CASSSQGQGSGNTIYF
CDR3nt: TGTGCCAGCAGCTCTCAGGGACAGGGATCTGGAAACACCATATATTTT

j_gene: TRBJ2-5
abundance: -
d_gene: -
v_gene: TRBV6-1
CDR3aa: CASSVFDFQETQYF
CDR3nt: TGTGCCAGCAGTGTCTTCGACTTCCAAGAGACCCAGTACTTC

j_gene: TRBJ1-6
abundance: once
d_gene: -
v_gene: TRBV9
CDR3aa: CASSVDQVNSPLHF
CDR3nt: TGTGCCAGCAGCGTAGATCAGGTTAATTCACCCCTCCACTTT

j_gene: TRBJ2-2
abundance: -
d_gene: TRBD2
v_gene: TRBV9
CDR3aa: CASSGGEGNPRPGELFF
CDR3nt: TGTGCCAGCAGCGGTGGGGAGGGGAACCCGCGGCCCGGGGAGCTGTTTTTT

j_gene: TRBJ1-2
abundance: -
d_gene: TRBD1
v_gene: TRBV6-5
CDR3aa: CASSSHRDSGYTF
CDR3nt: TGTGCCAGCAGTTCTCACAGGGACAGTGGCTACACCTTC

j_gene: TRBJ2-2
abundance: -
d_gene: TRBD1
v_gene: TRBV7-6
CDR3aa: CASSPTGANTGELFF
CDR3nt: TGTGCCAGCAGCCCGACAGGGGCGAACACCGGGGAGCTGTTTTTT

j_gene: TRBJ1-2
abundance: -
d_gene: -
v_gene: TRBV5-1
CDR3aa: CASSLEAGFQGYTF
CDR3nt: TGCGCCAGCAGCTTGGAAGCAGGCTTCCAAGGCTACACCTTC

j_gene: TRBJ1-5
abundance: -
d_gene: TRBD1
v_gene: TRBV19
CDR3aa: CATRGTVRNNQPQHF
CDR3nt: TGTGCCACTCGAGGGACAGTCCGGAACAATCAGCCCCAGCATTTT

j_gene: TRBJ1-1
abundance: -
d_gene: -
v_gene: TRBV30
CDR3aa: CAWSDPHRTVTAFF
CDR3nt: TGTGCCTGGAGTGACCCCCATAGGACAGTAACAGCTTTCTTT

j_gene: TRBJ2-7
abundance: -
d_gene: TRBD1
v_gene: TRBV30
CDR3aa: CAWIKRTGGYHEQYF
CDR3nt: TGTGCCTGGATCAAGAGGACAGGGGGCTATCACGAGCAGTACTTC

j_gene: TRBJ2-3
abundance: -
d_gene: TRBD1
v_gene: TRBV29-1
CDR3aa: CSVQGAGADTQYF
CDR3nt: TGCAGCGTGCAGGGGGCTGGAGCAGATACGCAGTATTTT

j_gene: TRBJ1-1
abundance: -
d_gene: TRBD1
v_gene: TRBV7-3
CDR3aa: CASSSRTGGGEAFF
CDR3nt: TGTGCCAGCAGCTCTAGGACAGGGGGCGGTGAGGCTTTCTTT

j_gene: TRBJ2-3
abundance: once
d_gene: -
v_gene: TRBV28
CDR3aa: CASSNSGHSTDTQYF
CDR3nt: TGTGCCAGCAGTAACTCTGGACATTCCACAGATACGCAGTATTTT

j_gene: TRBJ1-2
abundance: -
d_gene: -
v_gene: TRBV11-3
CDR3aa: CASTSGETGEVGYGYTF
CDR3nt: TGTGCCAGCACAAGCGGAGAGACAGGCGAAGTCGGCTATGGCTACACCTTC

j_gene: TRBJ1-2
abundance: -
d_gene: TRBD1
v_gene: TRBV5-5
CDR3aa: CASSLGQGAVYGYTF
CDR3nt: TGTGCCAGCAGCTTGGGTCAGGGGGCGGTGTATGGCTACACCTTC

j_gene: TRBJ1-1
abundance: -
d_gene: TRBD1
v_gene: TRBV5-5
CDR3aa: CASSLGQGGEALF
CDR3nt: TGTGCCAGCAGCTTGGGACAGGGAGGTGAAGCTCTCTTT

j_gene: TRBJ2-7
abundance: -
d_gene: -
v_gene: TRBV6-5
CDR3aa: CASNLDIGSGEQYF
CDR3nt: TGTGCCAGCAACCTAGACATCGGGTCGGGGGAGCAGTACTTC

j_gene: TRBJ2-7
abundance: -
d_gene: TRBD1
v_gene: TRBV11-3
CDR3aa: CASSLRGTGEYEQYF
CDR3nt: TGTGCCAGCAGCTTAAGGGGGACAGGGGAATACGAGCAGTACTTC

j_gene: TRBJ2-1
abundance: -
d_gene: -
v_gene: TRBV5-5
CDR3aa: CASSLAGSRAYNEQFF
CDR3nt: TGTGCCAGCAGCTTGGCCGGGAGCCGGGCCTACAATGAGCAGTTCTTC

j_gene: TRBJ1-1
abundance: -
d_gene: -
v_gene: TRBV6-1
CDR3aa: CASSVQHGDTEAFF
CDR3nt: TGTGCCAGCAGCGTCCAACACGGAGACACTGAAGCTTTCTTT